The subject of this entry is one T cell receptor (beta chain). What it binds is not known. Data came from immunoSEQ multiplex PCR; TCRdb stores just in-frame clones and leaves some out. Of under 75,000 clones in the sample, over 65% were seen once. This CDR3 has 14 residues. Between the trimmed V and J ends, which lost 2 bases and 8 bases, there was a span of 15 bases. Germline V gene lookup returns CDR1 PRHDT and CDR2 FYEKMQ (reference sequence). The sample comes from a study of early stage breast cancer tumors. Study as a whole: Samples were sequenced at 9 to 10-fold average coverage.

General study findings and limits: Blood repertoires resembled normal breast more than tumor. Compared with adjacent normal breast, tumors showed 2 to 2.5-fold denser, more clonal T cells. Commonly generated sequences made up most enriched TCRB sequences shared between patients.

The sequencing sample was made of blood. This chain connects TRBV13 to TRBJ1-2, with D possibly TRBD1 on 6 matching bases. This sequence originates from a person in their twenties or thirties with breast cancer. The CDR3 nucleotides are TGTGCCAGCAGCTTAAGGTGGACGGGGACAGGCTACACCTTC. This sequence encodes CASSLRWTGTGYTF.